Below, 24 T cell receptor beta chains from the same sample are listed, as sequenced in a study of CD8 T cells in ankylosing spondylitis listed by TCRdb under 2017. The receptor library was made with 5' RACE. TCRdb records Illumina HiSeq 2500 as the sequencer. TCRdb trimmed the raw reads at Q25, called clones with MiXCR and kept productive beta chains. Each record represents a unique CDR3 protein, reported with the most common genes and DNA among its rows. The table for this sample lists some 290,000 distinct CDR3 sequences; about 20% of them were counted only once. The biggest ten clones account for under 8.5% of the sample. The sample consisted of blood, either unsorted or a sorted T cell fraction (not recorded which). These receptors all come from a male donor with ankylosing spondylitis or in good health (not recorded which).

This clonotype has only a few counts. V is TRBV4-1 and J is TRBJ2-2, with D perhaps matching TRBD1 (6 bases). Per germline, CDR1 MGHRA and CDR2 YSYEKL. V lost 6 bases and J lost 13, with 21 bases in between. The CDR3 runs 14 residues. The CDR3 nucleotides read TGCGCCAGCAGGCGGACAGCCCTAGGGGGATTGCTGTTTTTT. This translates into CASRRTALGGLLFF.

This clonotype was seen a few times. The rearrangement uses TRBV20-1 and TRBJ2-1; possibly TRBD2 for D (6 bases). The CDR3 runs to 17 residues. The ends were cut back, 1 base at V and 2 bases at J, with 18 bases in the middle. Germline V lookup: CDR1 DFQATT, CDR2 SNEGSKA (reference sequence). The DNA of the CDR3 is TGCAGTGCTAGAGTCCTTCTGACTAGTCCAGCCTACAATGAGCAGTTCTTC. Encoded protein: CSARVLLTSPAYNEQFF.

This clonotype showed up many times. This chain uses TRBV5-1 with TRBJ1-1; the match to TRBD1 covers 7 bases. This CDR3 has 14 residues. The germline V gene encodes CDR1 SGHRS and CDR2 YFSETQ. The J segment lost 5 bases and the V segment lost 4 bases, leaving 8 bases of the junction unmatched. The DNA for the CDR3 is TGCGCCAGCAGCCTACAGGGGATGTTGACTGAAGCTTTCTTT. It translates to CASSLQGMLTEAFF.

The chain couples TRBV27 to TRBJ2-3; no definite D call. Trimming shortened V by 7 bases and J by 1 base, and 9 bases separated the two germline ends. The CDR3 is 13 residues long. Looked up from germline, CDR1 is MNHEY and CDR2 is SMNVEV (reference sequence). Here the CDR3 reads CASTLTGTDTQYF. In DNA form, the CDR3 reads TGTGCCAGCACCCTCACGGGCACAGATACGCAGTATTTT.

The chain recombines TRBV5-1 with TRBJ2-3; maybe TRBD2 (5 bases). Germline values: CDR1 SGHRS, CDR2 YFSETQ. V dropped 0 bases and J dropped 6 bases, with 11 bases sitting between them. CDR3 length: 14 residues. The CDR3 sequence: CASSLGHSSDTQYF. CDR3 coding DNA: TGCGCCAGCAGCTTGGGGCATTCTAGCGATACGCAGTATTTT.

In this sample, this clonotype turned up many times. This chain links TRBV15 with TRBJ1-5; weak D call: TRBD1 (5 bases). The V and J ends lost 5 bases and 3 bases respectively, with 17 bases between them. This CDR3 has 16 residues. Germline values: CDR1 LNHNV, CDR2 YYDKDF (reference sequence). CDR3 residues: CATSLTGPGNNQPQHF. In nucleotides, the CDR3 is TGTGCCACCAGCCTCACGGGGCCAGGGAACAATCAGCCCCAGCATTTT.

This clonotype came up a few times. The chain carries TRBV12-3 or TRBV12-4 and TRBJ2-3, with D hard to call. The V end was cut by 3 bases, the J end by 10 bases, with 11 bases between. The CDR3 totals 12 residues. The CDR3 sequence: CASSFSSLAQYF. CDR3 nucleotides: TGTGCCAGCAGTTTCTCCTCGCTCGCGCAGTATTTT.

The chain carries TRBV5-1 and TRBJ2-6; unclear D gene. CDR1 and CDR2 from the germline V gene are SGHRS and YFSETQ. V lost 0 bases to trimming and J lost 4 bases, with 8 bases between them. The CDR3 is made up of 15 amino acids. The CDR3 reads CASSLGEMGANVLTF. The CDR3 nucleotides are TGCGCCAGCAGCTTGGGTGAAATGGGGGCCAACGTCCTGACTTTC.

This clonotype has more than one count but fewer than ten. This sequence joins TRBV27 and TRBJ2-7; D not certain. Germline V gene sequence: CDR1 MNHEY, CDR2 SMNVEV (reference sequence). The CDR3 runs to 15 residues. Trimming took 5 bases from V and 0 from J, leaving 14 bases between them. DNA of the CDR3: TGTGCCAGCAGTCCATCCGCCTTCCTCTCCTACGAGCAGTACGTC. Translating it yields CASSPSAFLSYEQYV.

The chain joins TRBV9 to TRBJ1-3; D gene unclear. The CDR3 length is 15 residues. Germline CDR1 reads SGDLS; CDR2 reads YYNGEE. V dropped 3 bases and J dropped 0 bases, with 10 bases sitting between them. CDR3 residues: CASSAQQSSGNTIYF. The DNA for the CDR3 is TGTGCCAGCAGCGCTCAGCAGAGCTCTGGAAACACCATATATTTT.

This clonotype was seen a handful of times. The rearrangement uses TRBV5-1 and TRBJ2-3, with 7 nucleotides matching TRBD2. Looked up from germline, CDR1 is SGHRS and CDR2 is YFSETQ. The length of the CDR3 is 14 residues. Losses at the gene ends were 7 bases for V and 2 bases for J; bases not matched to a gene: 7. In DNA form, the CDR3 reads TGCGCCAGCGGGACCCTAGCGGTCACAGATACGCAGTATTTT. Its translation is CASGTLAVTDTQYF.

In this sample, this clonotype turned up a few times. The chain employs TRBV4-1 and TRBJ2-7; TRBD1 or TRBD2 may be the D gene (6 bases each). The CDR3 has 17 amino acids. Germline V lookup: CDR1 MGHRA, CDR2 YSYEKL. The germline V and J ends were trimmed by 0 bases and 6 bases, with 21 bases remaining between them. The CDR3 is CASSQDFTGARTSEQYV. As DNA, the CDR3 is TGCGCCAGCAGCCAAGATTTTACGGGGGCCCGTACGAGCGAGCAGTACGTC.

The sample holds many counts of this clonotype. V usage is TRBV3-1 and J usage is TRBJ2-3; the D gene is possibly TRBD2 (6 bases). V was cut by 5 bases and J by 3 bases, with 18 bases left in between. Germline CDR1 is LGHDT and CDR2 is YNNKEL (reference sequence). The CDR3 has 16 residues. CDR3 nucleotide sequence: TGTGCCAGCAGCACCCGCGGGGCCTGGCGGACAGATACGCAGTATTTT. This translates into CASSTRGAWRTDTQYF.

This chain links TRBV10-3 with TRBJ2-1, with 9 bases lining up with TRBD1. The germline V gene encodes CDR1 ENHRY and CDR2 SYGVKD. CDR3 length: 15 amino acids. V was pared by 5 bases and J by 9 bases, with 11 bases of the junction left unmatched. The CDR3 DNA reads as TGTGCCATCAGTTTCGACAGGGGGGCTACAGGTGAGCAGTTCTTC. It encodes CAISFDRGATGEQFF.

This chain uses TRBV10-1 with TRBJ1-2, with D possibly matching TRBD1 (6 bases). The germline V gene encodes CDR1 WNHNN and CDR2 SYGVQD (reference sequence). V was trimmed by 3 bases and J by 8 bases, leaving 10 bases between them. The CDR3 length is 12 residues. CDR3 in amino acids: CASSETGRGYTF. CDR3 coding DNA: TGCGCCAGCAGTGAAACAGGGCGAGGCTACACCTTC.

The V call is TRBV10-3, the J call TRBJ1-1, with D uncertain. Germline CDR1 and CDR2: ENHRY and SYGVKD. Trimming removed 0 bases from V and 1 base from J, with 6 bases in between. The CDR3 runs to 14 residues. CDR3 DNA: TGTGCCATCAGTGAGTCGTGGCAGAACACTGAAGCTTTCTTT. Translated: CAISESWQNTEAFF.

The chain carries TRBV9 and TRBJ2-4; D remains ambiguous. CDR1 and CDR2 from the germline V gene are SGDLS and YYNGEE. The CDR3 length is 17 residues. V was shortened by 3 bases and J by 0 bases, with 16 bases between the two germline ends. CDR3 residues: CASSATADRIAKNIQYF. CDR3 DNA: TGTGCCAGCAGCGCCACGGCTGACCGAATAGCCAAAAACATTCAGTACTTC.

This clonotype has just a few counts. J is TRBJ2-1 and V is TRBV6-1, with TRBD1 matching 9 bases. Germline V CDR1 and CDR2: MNHNS, SASEGT. Trimming at V came to 6 bases and at J to 2 bases, leaving 5 bases not matched to a gene. The CDR3 is made up of 15 amino acids. Here the CDR3 reads CASRGRQGAYNEQFF. In nucleotides, the CDR3 is TGTGCCAGCAGGGGACGACAGGGGGCCTACAATGAGCAGTTCTTC.

The chain uses TRBV5-1 and TRBJ1-4, with TRBD1 matching over 7 bases. The V and J ends lost 4 bases and 0 bases, in that order; junction bases with no gene match: 6. This CDR3 region has 16 residues. Germline CDR1 SGHRS, CDR2 YFSETQ. The CDR3 region has the DNA TGCGCCAGCAGCCCAGGGGGGGCCGCAACTAATGAAAAACTGTTTTTT. This encodes CASSPGGAATNEKLFF. The whole variable domain, remainder taken from reference TRBV5-1 and TRBJ1-4, is KAGVTQTPRYLIKTRGQQVTLSCSPISGHRSVSWYQQTPGQGLQFLFEYFSETQRNKGNFPGRFSGRQFSNSRSEMNVSTLELGDSALYLCASSPGGAATNEKLFFGSGTQLSVL.

DNA of the CDR3: TGTGCCAGCAGCCCAGGGACAGGGGGCACTGGAAACACCATATATTTT. It is translated as CASSPGTGGTGNTIYF. V usage is TRBV7-8 and J usage is TRBJ1-3; 12 positions match TRBD1. The CDR3 sequence is 16 residues long. V shed 5 bases and J 2 bases; nucleotides not matched to a gene: 4. Germline loops: CDR1 SGHVS, CDR2 FQNEAQ.

The V and J genes are TRBV11-2 and TRBJ2-7; 13 bases align to TRBD2. The CDR3 runs 16 residues. Trimming at V came to 7 bases and at J to 4 bases, leaving 10 bases not matched to a gene. The V gene's germline CDR1 is SGHAT and CDR2 FQNNGV. The CDR3 nucleotides read TGTGCCAGCACCCATCGGACTAGCGGGGGACCTTACGAGCAGTACGTC. Protein product: CASTHRTSGGPYEQYV.

This clonotype has only a few counts. V and J are TRBV20-1 and TRBJ1-6; 7 nucleotides match TRBD1. Germline lookup yields CDR1 DFQATT and CDR2 SNEGSKA (reference sequence). The CDR3 loop spans 12 amino acids. As DNA, the CDR3 is TGCAGCAGACAGGGCTTAAATTCACCCCTCCACTTT. It translates to CSRQGLNSPLHF.

Ten or more counts support this clonotype. The chain is built from TRBV20-1 and TRBJ2-2; D might be TRBD2 (6 bases). CDR1 and CDR2 from the germline V gene are DFQATT and SNEGSKA (reference sequence). V lost 3 bases and J lost 4, with 15 bases in between. There are 15 residues in the CDR3. As DNA, the CDR3 is TGCAGTGCTAGTCTTGCGGGACGGGTCACCGGGGAGCTGTTTTTT. Protein sequence: CSASLAGRVTGELFF.

This clonotype came up a few times. The chain has TRBV12-3 or TRBV12-4 and TRBJ2-7; D gene uncertain. The CDR3 has 15 amino acids. Between the trimmed V and J ends, which lost 0 bases and 3 bases, there was a span of 12 bases. The CDR3 loop is CASSLAYERLYEQYV. CDR3 bases: TGTGCCAGCAGTTTAGCGTATGAGCGTCTCTACGAGCAGTACGTC.